This T cell receptor beta chain was retrieved from a study of blood T cell repertoires in COVID-19. CDR3 length equals 12 residues. V shed 5 bases and J shed 7 bases, with 12 bases lying between them. This clone was seen more than once but under ten times. In the original workflow: Nucleated cell counts were estimated from reference gene primer amplification. Data came from immunoSEQ multiplex PCR; TCRdb stores just in-frame clones and leaves some out. V and J calls plus clone size are reproduced from that table; the DNA served to infer D and trimming. Of about 370,000 clones in the sample, roughly nine tenths were seen once. The recovered donors of Cohort 3 showed two negative PCRs, clearance, or symptom resolution.

This clonotype was sampled from a man between 18 and 29 years old who had recovered from COVID-19. Material: PBMCs or T cells enriched from blood (not recorded which). V usage is TRBV12-3 or TRBV12-4 and J usage is TRBJ2-7; tentatively, D is TRBD1 (6 bases). The CDR3: CASSPTGKEQYF. The CDR3 coding sequence is TGTGCCAGCAGTCCAACAGGGAAAGAGCAGTACTTC.